These 9 T cell receptor beta chains were all obtained from the same sample, sequenced in a study of cytomegalovirus exposure and HLA in healthy donors. 60 Vbeta and 13 Jbeta primers were used in PCR. Sequencing used immunoSEQ multiplex PCR; TCRdb keeps in-frame clones, though not all of them. The sample contains approximately 190,000 clones, 75% to 90% of which appear only once. The sequenced material came from PBMCs. Receptors were obtained from a man in his forties in good health and CMV-seropositive.

The V and J genes are TRBV6-1 and TRBJ1-6, with 7 nucleotides matching TRBD1. The germline V gene has CDR1 MNHNS and CDR2 SASEGT. V trimming: 4 bases; J trimming: 1 base; junction bases outside the gene matches: 4. This CDR3 spans 16 amino acids. This chain's CDR3 is CASSVQQGSYNSPLHF. CDR3 coding DNA: TGTGCCAGCAGTGTGCAACAGGGGTCCTATAATTCACCCCTCCACTTT.

V is TRBV25-1 and J is TRBJ2-5; tentatively, D is TRBD2 (5 bases). The CDR3 contains 14 residues. The V gene's germline CDR1 is MGHDK and CDR2 SYGVNS. The V end lost 6 bases, the J end lost 2 bases, and 13 bases lay between the germline ends. The CDR3 nucleotides are TGTGCCAGCAGGTCTTCTAGAGGGCAAGAGACCCAGTACTTC. Protein: CASRSSRGQETQYF.

The chain links TRBV4-1 to TRBJ2-5; D not resolved. V lost 0 bases to trimming and J lost 5 bases, with 10 bases between them. Germline V CDR1 and CDR2: MGHRA, YSYEKL. There are 14 residues in the CDR3. DNA for the CDR3: TGCGCCAGCAGCCAAGAATTGAGCGTTGAGACCCAGTACTTC. Its translation is CASSQELSVETQYF.

This clone came up a few times. This chain's CDR3 is CASSLVPQGASSYEQYF. DNA for the CDR3: TGCGCCAGCAGCTTGGTCCCACAGGGGGCTAGCTCCTACGAGCAGTACTTC. The rearrangement joins TRBV5-1 to TRBJ2-7; 9 nucleotides line up with TRBD1. The CDR3 spans 17 residues. V shed 0 bases and J 0 bases; nucleotides not matched to a gene: 7. Germline V lookup: CDR1 SGHRS, CDR2 YFSETQ.

This chain uses TRBV10-1 with TRBJ2-5, with 9 positions matching TRBD1. The CDR3 runs to 15 residues. CDR1 and CDR2 from the germline V gene are WNHNN and SYGVQD (reference sequence). V lost 3 bases, J lost 5 bases, and 7 bases stayed unmatched. CDR3 sequence: CASSESGQGWETQYF. The CDR3 DNA reads TGCGCCAGCAGTGAATCGGGACAGGGTTGGGAGACCCAGTACTTC.

This clone was recorded a few times. V gene TRBV7-9 combines with J gene TRBJ1-2; a possible D gene is TRBD1 (6 bases). Germline values: CDR1 SEHNR, CDR2 FQNEAQ (reference sequence). V shed 5 bases and J shed 4 bases, with 14 bases lying between them. The CDR3 extends over 14 amino acids. CDR3 coding DNA: TGTGCCAGCAGCCCCCCGACAGGCTTCTATGGCTACACCTTC. This sequence encodes CASSPPTGFYGYTF.

This chain connects TRBV7-9 to TRBJ2-7; 7 nucleotides match TRBD1. The CDR3 is made up of 13 amino acids. V was pared by 4 bases and J by 6 bases, with 6 bases of the junction left unmatched. CDR1 and CDR2 (germline): SEHNR, FQNEAQ (reference sequence). The CDR3, as DNA: TGTGCCAGCAGCTACGGGACAGCCGGCGAGCAGTACTTC. Its protein product is CASSYGTAGEQYF.

V and J are TRBV28 and TRBJ2-2; the D gene is possibly TRBD1 (6 bases). The CDR3 is 15 amino acids. The germline V and J ends were trimmed by 5 bases and 5 bases, with 15 bases remaining between them. Germline CDR1 reads MDHEN; CDR2 reads SYDVKM. The chain's CDR3 is CASSTQGNGTGELFF. For the CDR3, the DNA is TGTGCCAGCAGTACCCAGGGGAATGGTACCGGGGAGCTGTTTTTT.

This clone is a singleton in its sample. The chain recombines TRBV6-1 with TRBJ2-3; 9 bases are shared with TRBD2. Germline CDR1 MNHNS, CDR2 SASEGT. Trimming at V came to 4 bases and at J to 3 bases, leaving 5 bases not matched to a gene. CDR3 size: 15 residues. CDR3 loop: CASSASGGPTDTQYF. DNA of the CDR3: TGTGCCAGCAGTGCAAGCGGGGGGCCTACAGATACGCAGTATTTT.